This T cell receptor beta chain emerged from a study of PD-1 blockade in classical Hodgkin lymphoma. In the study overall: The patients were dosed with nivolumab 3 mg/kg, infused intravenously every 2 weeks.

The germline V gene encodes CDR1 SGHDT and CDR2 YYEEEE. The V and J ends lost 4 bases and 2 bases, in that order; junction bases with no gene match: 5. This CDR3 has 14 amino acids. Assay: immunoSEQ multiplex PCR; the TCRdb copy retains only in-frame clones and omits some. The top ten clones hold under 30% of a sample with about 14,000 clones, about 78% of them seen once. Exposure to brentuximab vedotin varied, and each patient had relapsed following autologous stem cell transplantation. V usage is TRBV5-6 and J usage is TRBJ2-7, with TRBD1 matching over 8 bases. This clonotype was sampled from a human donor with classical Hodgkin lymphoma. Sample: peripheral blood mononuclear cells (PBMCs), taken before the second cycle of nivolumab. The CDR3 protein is CASSGAGGPYEQYF. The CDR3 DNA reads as TGTGCCAGCAGCGGGGCAGGGGGCCCCTACGAGCAGTACTTC.